This TCR beta chain is drawn from a study of prognosis after radiotherapy for stage I lung cancer (dated by TCRdb to about 2021). Background on the whole study: Over 15 stage I NSCLC patients were enrolled in Nanjing, China, between 2018 and January 2019. Among the enrolled patients, fourteen had newly diagnosed primary stage I lung tumors, while roughly five had oligometastatic NSCLC following surgical resection of the primary tumor. All patients were regarded as medically inoperable, because of comorbidities in 12 patients and refusal of surgery in several patients. The cohort comprised 13 men and 6 or 7 women with a median age of roughly 75 years, ranging from roughly 50 to 84 years. Roughly 12 patients had adenocarcinoma and seven had squamous cell carcinoma as the tumor histology. Using image-guided IMRT or VMAT, SBRT was delivered in 3 to 5 fractions at a biologically effective dose of at least 100 Gy. In every patient, SBRT was given without any concurrent therapy. Distant metastases were developed by four of the 19 patients after SBRT, at a median of roughly 7 months, whereas no significant progression was observed in the other 15 patients. This study profiled peripheral blood TCR beta repertoires from stage I NSCLC patients before and after stereotactic body radiotherapy and linked the repertoires to distant failure. For each of the 20 or so patients, one blood sample was taken before SBRT and one after, so the study sequenced around 40 samples in total.

All patients had node-negative disease on CT and PET/CT, and none had a history of other malignancies or prior chemotherapy or radiotherapy. At each of two time points, six milliliters of peripheral venous blood were collected into EDTA tubes. PBMCs were isolated by Ficoll-Paque Plus density-gradient centrifugation. Right after collection, samples were kept at -80 degrees C until analysis. The TCR beta CDR3 region was amplified from genomic DNA by two rounds of multiplex PCR. In the first PCR round, primers specific to each TRBV and TRBJ gene were used, and the primer sequences were filed in Chinese patent CN105087789A. The second PCR round used universal primers. The Roche High Pure PCR Template Preparation Kit was used to extract genomic DNA from the frozen PBMCs. An Illumina HiSeq 3000 was used to sequence the libraries paired-end with 151 bp reads. The authors' pipeline ran thus. CutAdapt was used to remove raw reads lacking the multiplex PCR primer sequences. PEAR was used to merge high-quality paired reads into contigs. TRB V, D and J gene segments were assigned to each contig with MiXCR by alignment to reference sequences. To remove sequencing errors, CDR3 sequences were clustered according to base quality and sequence similarity. Diversity was calculated as Shannon entropy divided by the natural log of the number of productive TCR sequences. Clonality was defined as one minus Shannon entropy divided by the natural log of the number of unique clonotypes. Progression-free survival cut-offs for repertoire metrics were chosen using the Youden index of ROC curves, with analyses run in R 3.5.3. TCRdb ran its own pipeline on the public reads, namely fastp trimming at Q25 and MiXCR clone calling, and kept in-frame beta chains. Here each entry gathers all rows of one CDR3 protein and keeps the most common genes and DNA. TCRdb's processing, not the study's, gives the V and J calls here. The sample table holds about 22,000 distinct CDR3 sequences, of which about 40% were seen once. The ten largest make up 20% to 25% of the sample.

The study at large found these results: The small cohort and short follow-up limited the study, so independent validation of the findings is needed. None of the reported P values were adjusted for multiple comparisons. After SBRT, the count of unique TCR clones dropped from a median of about 10,000 beforehand to more than 6,000 afterward (Wilcoxon paired P=0.011). Tumor specificity of expanded TCR clones was not determined. Post-SBRT Shannon entropy and its change from baseline were lower in patients who developed distant metastases; baseline Shannon entropy was not associated with metastases. Differences by metastasis status were reportedly seen in TRBV and TRBJ usage frequencies, involving two V genes at baseline and, after SBRT, several V genes and two J genes.

This clonotype was seen ten or more times. It lacks a known antigen. The sample holds no much larger clone one base away, and base qualities are not on file. This specimen was PBMCs, taken before or after stereotactic body radiation therapy (not recorded which). The receptor comes from a donor over 45 with non-small cell lung cancer.

The CDR3 is CASNSPADTHAEAFF. The DNA is as follows: TGTGCCAGCAACTCACCCGCAGACACGCACGCTGAAGCTTTCTTT. The receptor chain draws on TRBV5-4 and TRBJ1-1, with the D gene uncertain. In the germline V gene (reference sequence), CDR1 corresponds to SGHNT and CDR2 to YYREEE. The junction shows trimming of 6 bases on V and 6 bases on J, plus 21 bases between the germline ends. The CDR3 goes from the cysteine to the phenylalanine over 15 residues. Of the read, only the CDR3 DNA is kept; its 45 bases are in frame from base 1.